Given below is one T cell receptor beta chain in context. Its antigen remains unknown. The sample originates from a study of OX40 agonist ivuxolimab in advanced cancers. Looking at the study overall: A partial response was reached by three patients: one with hepatocellular carcinoma and two with cutaneous melanoma.

This CDR3 has 16 residues. Germline lookup yields CDR1 LGHNA and CDR2 YSLEER. J gave up 1 base and V 4 bases, and 6 bases lay outside the gene matches. Whole-study findings and limits: The CD4+ and CD8+ T cells in the blood had expanded clonally by week 6 at 0.1 to 3.0 mg/kg.

Sequenced by immunoSEQ multiplex PCR; TCRdb stores in-frame clones only, minus some. The data contain some 70,000 clones, around 84% of them seen just once; the ten biggest clones take up around 2.4%. The chain links TRBV4-3 to TRBJ2-5; 10 bases fit TRBD1. This TCR came from an adult with an advanced solid tumor such as melanoma, head and neck, liver or kidney cancer. Sequencing used CD4+ or CD8+ T cells sorted from blood, obtained in a trial of the OX40 agonist ivuxolimab. The CDR3 bases are TGCGCCAGCAGCCTCCGACAGGGGGCTGGCCAAGAGACCCAGTACTTC. As protein: CASSLRQGAGQETQYF.